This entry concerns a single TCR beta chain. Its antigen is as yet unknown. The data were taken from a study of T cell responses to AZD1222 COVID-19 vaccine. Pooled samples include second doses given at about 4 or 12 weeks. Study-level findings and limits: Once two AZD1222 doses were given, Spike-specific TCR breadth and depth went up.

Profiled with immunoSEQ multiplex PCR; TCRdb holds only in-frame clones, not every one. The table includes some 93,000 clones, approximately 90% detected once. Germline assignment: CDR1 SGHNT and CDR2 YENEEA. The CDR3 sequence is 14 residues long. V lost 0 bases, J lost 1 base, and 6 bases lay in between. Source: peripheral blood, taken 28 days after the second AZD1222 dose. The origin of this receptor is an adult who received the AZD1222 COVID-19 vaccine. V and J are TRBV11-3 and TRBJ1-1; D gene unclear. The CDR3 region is CASSLEGANTEAFF. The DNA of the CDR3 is TGTGCCAGCAGCTTAGAGGGAGCGAACACTGAAGCTTTCTTT. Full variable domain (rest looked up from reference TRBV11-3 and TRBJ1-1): EAGVVQSPRYKIIEKKQPVAFWCNPISGHNTLYWYLQNLGQGPELLIRYENEEAVDDSQLPKDRFSAERLKGVDSTLKIQPAELGDSAVYLCASSLEGANTEAFFGQGTRLTVV.